The TCR beta chain described here comes from a study of tumor and adjacent non-tumor tissue in lung cancer. Overall study: Aged about 30 to 76 years, patients included 10 men and 5 women with stage I to III disease.

Germline CDR1 and CDR2: SGHNT and YENEEA. V lost 5 bases, J lost 3 bases, and 11 bases lay in between. This CDR3 is built from 13 residues. The template was RNA from unsorted bulk tissue. TCRbeta libraries were built with three rounds of nested PCR, modified from ARM-PCR. From the multiplex PCR reads, TCRdb called clonotypes with MiXCR, one entry per CDR3 protein. The table has approximately 75,000 distinct CDR3 sequences, over 70% seen once; the top ten hold roughly 12%. Study-level findings and limits: Higher tumor TCR diversity was associated with shorter survival. Significantly higher TCR diversity was found in tumor than normal lung.

This clonotype was counted a few times. The antigen is unknown. The sequenced sample was lung tumor tissue. This chain uses TRBV11-3 with TRBJ2-7; D might be TRBD1 (6 bases). The sequence was collected from a woman aged 50 to 65 with non-small cell lung cancer. DNA of the CDR3: TGTGCCAGCAGCCTGAGAGGGGGCTACGAGCAGTACTTC. It yields the protein CASSLRGGYEQYF.